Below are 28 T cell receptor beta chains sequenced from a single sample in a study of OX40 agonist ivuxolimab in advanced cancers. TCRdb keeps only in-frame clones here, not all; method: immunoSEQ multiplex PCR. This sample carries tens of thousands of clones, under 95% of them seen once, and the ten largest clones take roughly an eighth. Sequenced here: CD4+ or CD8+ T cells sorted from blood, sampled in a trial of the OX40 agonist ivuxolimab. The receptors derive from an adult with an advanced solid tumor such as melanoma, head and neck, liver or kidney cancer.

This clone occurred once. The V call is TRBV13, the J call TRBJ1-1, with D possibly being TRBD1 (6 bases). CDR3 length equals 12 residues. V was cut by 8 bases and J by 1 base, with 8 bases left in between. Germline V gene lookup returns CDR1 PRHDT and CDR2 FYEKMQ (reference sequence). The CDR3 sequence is CASGGANTEAFF. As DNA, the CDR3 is TGTGCCAGCGGGGGGGCGAACACTGAAGCTTTCTTT.

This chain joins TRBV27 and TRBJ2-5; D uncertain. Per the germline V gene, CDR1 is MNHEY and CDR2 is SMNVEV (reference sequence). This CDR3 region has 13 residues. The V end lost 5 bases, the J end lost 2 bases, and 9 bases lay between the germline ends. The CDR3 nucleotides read TGTGCCAGCAGTCCCCAGAATCAAGAGACCCAGTACTTC. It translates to CASSPQNQETQYF.

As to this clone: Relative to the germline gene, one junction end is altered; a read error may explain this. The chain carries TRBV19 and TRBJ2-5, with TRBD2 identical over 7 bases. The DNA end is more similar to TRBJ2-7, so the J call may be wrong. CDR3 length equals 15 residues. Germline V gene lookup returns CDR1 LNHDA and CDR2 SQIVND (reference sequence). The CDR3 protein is CASRIAGGLSYEQYF. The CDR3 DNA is TGTGCCAGTAGGATAGCGGGTGGCCTTTCCTACGAGCAGTACTTC.

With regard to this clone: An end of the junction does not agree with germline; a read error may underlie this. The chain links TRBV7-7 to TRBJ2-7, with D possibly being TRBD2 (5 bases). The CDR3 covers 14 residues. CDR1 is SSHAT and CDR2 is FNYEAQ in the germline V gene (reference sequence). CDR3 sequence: CASSPRTDTYEQYF. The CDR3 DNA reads TGTGCTAGCAGCCCCAGGACTGATACCTACGAGCAGTACTTC. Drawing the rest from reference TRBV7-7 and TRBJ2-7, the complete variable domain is GAGVSQSPRYKVTKRGQDVTLRCDPISSHATLYWYQQALGQGPEFLTYFNYEAQPDKSGLPSDRFSAERPEGSISTLTIQRTEQRDSAMYRCASSPRTDTYEQYFGPGTRLTVT.

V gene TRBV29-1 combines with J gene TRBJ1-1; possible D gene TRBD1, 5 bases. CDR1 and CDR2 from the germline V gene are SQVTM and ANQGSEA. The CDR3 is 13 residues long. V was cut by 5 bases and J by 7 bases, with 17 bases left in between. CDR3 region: CSVIGGRTIEAFF. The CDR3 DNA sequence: TGCAGCGTTATCGGGGGACGTACGATTGAAGCTTTCTTT.

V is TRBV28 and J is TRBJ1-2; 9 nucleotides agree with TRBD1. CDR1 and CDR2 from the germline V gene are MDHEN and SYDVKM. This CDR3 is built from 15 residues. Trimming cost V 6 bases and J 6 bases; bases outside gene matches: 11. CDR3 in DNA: TGTGCCAGCAGAGAACCGGGACAGGGCCTTAATGGCTACACCTTC. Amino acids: CASREPGQGLNGYTF.

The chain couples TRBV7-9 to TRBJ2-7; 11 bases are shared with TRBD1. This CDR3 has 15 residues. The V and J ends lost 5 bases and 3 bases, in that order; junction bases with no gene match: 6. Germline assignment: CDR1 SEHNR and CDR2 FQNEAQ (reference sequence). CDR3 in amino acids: CASSGRDRGDYEQYF. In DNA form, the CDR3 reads TGTGCCAGCAGCGGCCGGGACAGGGGGGACTACGAGCAGTACTTC. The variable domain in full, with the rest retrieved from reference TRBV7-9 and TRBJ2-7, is DTGVSQNPRHKITKRGQNVTFRCDPISEHNRLYWYRQTLGQGPEFLTYFQNEAQLEKSRLLSDRFSAERPKGSFSTLEIQRTEQGDSAMYLCASSGRDRGDYEQYFGPGTRLTVT.

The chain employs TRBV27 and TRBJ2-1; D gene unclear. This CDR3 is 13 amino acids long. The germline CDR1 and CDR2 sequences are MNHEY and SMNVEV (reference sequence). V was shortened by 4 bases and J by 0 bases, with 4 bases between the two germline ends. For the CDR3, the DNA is TGTGCCAGCAGTTCTAGCTCCTACAATGAGCAGTTCTTC. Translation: CASSSSSYNEQFF.

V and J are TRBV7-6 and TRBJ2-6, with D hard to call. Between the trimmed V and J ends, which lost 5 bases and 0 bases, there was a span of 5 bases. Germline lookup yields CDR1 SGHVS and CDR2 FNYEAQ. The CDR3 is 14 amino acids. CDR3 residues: CASSPTSGANVLTF. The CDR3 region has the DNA TGTGCCAGCAGCCCTACCTCTGGGGCCAACGTCCTGACTTTC.

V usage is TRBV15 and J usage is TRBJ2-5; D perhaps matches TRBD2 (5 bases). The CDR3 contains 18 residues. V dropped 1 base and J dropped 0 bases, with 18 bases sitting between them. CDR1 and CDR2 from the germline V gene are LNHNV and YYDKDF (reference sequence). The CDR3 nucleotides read TGTGCCACCAGCAGAGGTTCTTTCGTTAGCGAATACCAAGAGACCCAGTACTTC. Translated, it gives CATSRGSFVSEYQETQYF.

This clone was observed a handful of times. CDR3 protein: CASSEGGQANEAFF. CDR3 DNA sequence: TGTGCCAGCAGTGAAGGGGGACAGGCGAATGAAGCTTTCTTT. The chain employs TRBV25-1 and TRBJ1-1; TRBD1 matches 8 bases. CDR1 MGHDK and CDR2 SYGVNS come from the germline V gene. The length of the CDR3 is 14 residues. Losses at the gene ends were 2 bases for V and 7 bases for J; bases not matched to a gene: 6.

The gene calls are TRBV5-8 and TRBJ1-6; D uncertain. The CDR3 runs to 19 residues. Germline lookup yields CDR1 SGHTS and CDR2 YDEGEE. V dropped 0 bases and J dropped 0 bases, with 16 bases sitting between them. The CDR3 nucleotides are TGTGCCAGCAGCTTGGTGCGGGGTATCAGCAGCTCCTATAATTCACCCCTCCACTTT. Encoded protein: CASSLVRGISSSYNSPLHF.

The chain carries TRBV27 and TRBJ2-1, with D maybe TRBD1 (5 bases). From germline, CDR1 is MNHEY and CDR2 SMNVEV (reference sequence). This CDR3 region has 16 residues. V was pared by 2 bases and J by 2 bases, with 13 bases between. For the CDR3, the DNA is TGTGCCAGCAGTTTAGGGGCAGCGCCCACCTACAATGAGCAGTTCTTC. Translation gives CASSLGAAPTYNEQFF.

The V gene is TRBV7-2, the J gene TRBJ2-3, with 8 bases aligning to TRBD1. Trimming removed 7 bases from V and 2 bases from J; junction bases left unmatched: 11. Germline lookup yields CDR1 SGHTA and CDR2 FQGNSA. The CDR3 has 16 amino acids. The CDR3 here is CASTSGGGALTDTQYF. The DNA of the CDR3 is TGTGCCAGCACCTCAGGGGGCGGGGCCCTCACAGATACGCAGTATTTT.

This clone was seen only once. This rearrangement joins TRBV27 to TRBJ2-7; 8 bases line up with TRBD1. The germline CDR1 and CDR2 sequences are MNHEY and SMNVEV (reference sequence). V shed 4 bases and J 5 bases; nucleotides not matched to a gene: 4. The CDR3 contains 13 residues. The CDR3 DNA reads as TGTGCCAGCAGTTCCCGGACAGGGAACGAGCAGTACTTC. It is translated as CASSSRTGNEQYF.

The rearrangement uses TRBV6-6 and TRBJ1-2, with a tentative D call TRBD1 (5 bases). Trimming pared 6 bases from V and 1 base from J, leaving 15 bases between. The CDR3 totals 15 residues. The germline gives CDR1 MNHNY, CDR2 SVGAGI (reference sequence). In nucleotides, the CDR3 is TGTGCCAGCAGAGGCCAGGGCGGTGATAACTATGGCTACACCTTC. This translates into CASRGQGGDNYGYTF.

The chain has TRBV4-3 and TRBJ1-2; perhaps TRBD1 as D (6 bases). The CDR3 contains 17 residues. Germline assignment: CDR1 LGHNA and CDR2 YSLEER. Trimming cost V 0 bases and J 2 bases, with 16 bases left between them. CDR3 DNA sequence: TGCGCCAGCAGCCAAGATCTAACGGACAGCTCCAACTATGGCTACACCTTC. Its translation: CASSQDLTDSSNYGYTF.

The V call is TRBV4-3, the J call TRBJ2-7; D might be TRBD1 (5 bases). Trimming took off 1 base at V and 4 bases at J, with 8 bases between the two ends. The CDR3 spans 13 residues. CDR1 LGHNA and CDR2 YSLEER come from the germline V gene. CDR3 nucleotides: TGCGCCAGCAGCCAAGTAGGGGCATACGAGCAGTACTTC. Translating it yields CASSQVGAYEQYF.

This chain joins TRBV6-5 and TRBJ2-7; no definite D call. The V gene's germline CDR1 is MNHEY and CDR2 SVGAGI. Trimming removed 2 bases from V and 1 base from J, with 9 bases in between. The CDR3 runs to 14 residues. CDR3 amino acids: CASSYQPASYEQYF. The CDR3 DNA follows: TGTGCCAGCAGTTACCAACCAGCTTCCTACGAGCAGTACTTC.

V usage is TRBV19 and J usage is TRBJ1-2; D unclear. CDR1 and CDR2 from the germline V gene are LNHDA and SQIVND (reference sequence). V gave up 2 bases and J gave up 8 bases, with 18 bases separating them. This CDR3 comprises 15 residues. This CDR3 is CASSIPLEGRAGYTF. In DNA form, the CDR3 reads TGTGCCAGTAGTATACCGTTGGAGGGCCGGGCGGGCTACACCTTC.

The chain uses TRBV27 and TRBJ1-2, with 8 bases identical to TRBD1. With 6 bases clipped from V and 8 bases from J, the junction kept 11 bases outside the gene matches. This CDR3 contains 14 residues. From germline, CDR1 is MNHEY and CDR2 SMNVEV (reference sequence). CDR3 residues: CASSPGGPTLGYTF. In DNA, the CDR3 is TGTGCCAGCAGCCCAGGGGGCCCCACACTAGGCTACACCTTC.

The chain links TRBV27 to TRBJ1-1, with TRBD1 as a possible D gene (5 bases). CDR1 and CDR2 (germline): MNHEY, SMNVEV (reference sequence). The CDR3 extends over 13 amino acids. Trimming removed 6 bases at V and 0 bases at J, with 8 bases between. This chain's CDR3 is CASRIQVNTEAFF. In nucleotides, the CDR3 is TGTGCCAGCAGAATACAGGTGAACACTGAAGCTTTCTTT.

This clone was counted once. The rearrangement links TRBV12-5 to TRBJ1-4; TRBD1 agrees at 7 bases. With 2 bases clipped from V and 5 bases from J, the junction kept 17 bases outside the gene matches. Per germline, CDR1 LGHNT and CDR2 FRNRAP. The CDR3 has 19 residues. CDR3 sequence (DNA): TGTGCTAGTGGTTTGCTATTACCTCTCCCCGGGACAGAAAATGAAAAACTGTTTTTT. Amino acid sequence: CASGLLLPLPGTENEKLFF.

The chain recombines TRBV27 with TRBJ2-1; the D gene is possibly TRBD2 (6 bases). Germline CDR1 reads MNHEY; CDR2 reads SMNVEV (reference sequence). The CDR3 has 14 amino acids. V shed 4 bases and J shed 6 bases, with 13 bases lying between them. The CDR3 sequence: CASSSLGLPNEQFF. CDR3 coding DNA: TGTGCCAGCAGTTCACTGGGACTCCCCAATGAGCAGTTCTTC.

The CDR3 nucleotides are TGTGCCAGCAGCTCTCCAGGAAGGGAGCAGTTCTTC. Encoded protein: CASSSPGREQFF. J is TRBJ2-1 and V is TRBV5-4; D remains ambiguous. Trimming pared 3 bases from V and 10 bases from J, leaving 11 bases between. Germline V gene sequence: CDR1 SGHNT, CDR2 YYREEE (reference sequence). The CDR3 length is 12 residues.

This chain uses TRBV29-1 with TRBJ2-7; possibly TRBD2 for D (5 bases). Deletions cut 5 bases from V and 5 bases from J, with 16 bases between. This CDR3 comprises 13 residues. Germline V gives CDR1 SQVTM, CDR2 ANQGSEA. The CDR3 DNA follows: TGCAGCGTTAATGGACTGGAGCCGCACGAGCAGTACTTC. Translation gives CSVNGLEPHEQYF.

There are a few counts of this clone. The CDR3 bases are TGTGCCAGCAGCCCCCCCAGGGTTAATGAAAAACTGTTTTTT. Translated: CASSPPRVNEKLFF. The rearrangement uses TRBV7-9 and TRBJ1-4; D perhaps matches TRBD1 (5 bases). V lost 5 bases and J lost 4, with 11 bases in between. The length of the CDR3 is 14 residues. Germline V gene data show CDR1 as SEHNR and CDR2 as FQNEAQ (reference sequence). Combining the CDR3 with reference TRBV7-9 and TRBJ1-4 gives the whole variable domain DTGVSQNPRHKITKRGQNVTFRCDPISEHNRLYWYRQTLGQGPEFLTYFQNEAQLEKSRLLSDRFSAERPKGSFSTLEIQRTEQGDSAMYLCASSPPRVNEKLFFGSGTQLSVL.

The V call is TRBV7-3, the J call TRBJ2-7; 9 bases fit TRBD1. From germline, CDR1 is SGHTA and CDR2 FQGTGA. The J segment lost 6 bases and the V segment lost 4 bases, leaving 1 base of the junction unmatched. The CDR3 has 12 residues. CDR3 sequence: CASSSTGGEQYF. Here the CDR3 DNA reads TGTGCCAGCAGCTCGACAGGGGGCGAGCAGTACTTC.